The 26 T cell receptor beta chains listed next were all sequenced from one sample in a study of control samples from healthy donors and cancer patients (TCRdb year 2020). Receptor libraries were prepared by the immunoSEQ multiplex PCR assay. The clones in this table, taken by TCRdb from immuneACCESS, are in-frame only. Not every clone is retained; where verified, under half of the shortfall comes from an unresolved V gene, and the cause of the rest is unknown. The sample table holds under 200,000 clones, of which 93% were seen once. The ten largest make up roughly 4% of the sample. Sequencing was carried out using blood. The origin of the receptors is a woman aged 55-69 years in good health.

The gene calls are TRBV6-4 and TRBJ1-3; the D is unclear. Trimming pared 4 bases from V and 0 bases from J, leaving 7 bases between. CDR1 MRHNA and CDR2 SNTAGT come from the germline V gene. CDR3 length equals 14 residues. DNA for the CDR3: TGTGCCAGCAGTGCCCGTAACTCTGGAAACACCATATATTTT. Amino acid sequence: CASSARNSGNTIYF.

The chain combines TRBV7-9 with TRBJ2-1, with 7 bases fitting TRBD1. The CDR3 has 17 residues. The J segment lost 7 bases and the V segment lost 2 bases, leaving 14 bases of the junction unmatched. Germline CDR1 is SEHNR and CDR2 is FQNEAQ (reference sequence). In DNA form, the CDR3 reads TGTGCCAGCAGCTTACCAACTAGACAGGGCCTCGGGAATGAGCAGTTCTTC. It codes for CASSLPTRQGLGNEQFF.

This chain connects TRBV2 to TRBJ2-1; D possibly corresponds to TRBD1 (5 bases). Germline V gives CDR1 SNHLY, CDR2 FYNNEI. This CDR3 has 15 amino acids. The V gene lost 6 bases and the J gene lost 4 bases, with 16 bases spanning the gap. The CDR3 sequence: CASSVDRTLYNEQFF. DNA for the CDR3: TGTGCCAGCAGCGTCGACAGAACCCTGTACAATGAGCAGTTCTTC.

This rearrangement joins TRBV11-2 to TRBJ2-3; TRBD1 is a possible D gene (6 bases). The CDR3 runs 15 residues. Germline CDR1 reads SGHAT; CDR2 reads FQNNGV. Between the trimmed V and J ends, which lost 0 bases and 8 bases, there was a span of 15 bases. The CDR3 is CASSLEGAGIGTQYF. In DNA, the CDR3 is TGTGCCAGCAGCTTAGAGGGGGCAGGGATAGGTACGCAGTATTTT.

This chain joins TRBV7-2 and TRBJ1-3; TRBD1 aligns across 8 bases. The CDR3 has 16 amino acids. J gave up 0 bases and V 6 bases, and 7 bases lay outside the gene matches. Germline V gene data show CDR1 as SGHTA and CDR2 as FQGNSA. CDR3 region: CASRHGQGSSGNTIYF. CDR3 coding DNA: TGTGCCAGCAGACACGGACAGGGATCCTCTGGAAACACCATATATTTT.

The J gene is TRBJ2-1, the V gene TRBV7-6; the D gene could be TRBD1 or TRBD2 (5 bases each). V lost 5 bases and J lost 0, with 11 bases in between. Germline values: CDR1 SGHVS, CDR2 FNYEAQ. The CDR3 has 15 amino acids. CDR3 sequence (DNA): TGTGCCAGCAGCGCCCTTGGGGGCTCCTACAATGAGCAGTTCTTC. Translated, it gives CASSALGGSYNEQFF.

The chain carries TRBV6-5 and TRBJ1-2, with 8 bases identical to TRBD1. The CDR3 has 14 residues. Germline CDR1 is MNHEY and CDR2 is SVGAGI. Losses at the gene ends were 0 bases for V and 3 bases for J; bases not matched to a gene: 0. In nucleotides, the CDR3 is TGTGCCAGCAGTTACTCGGACAGGGACTATGGCTACACCTTC. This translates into CASSYSDRDYGYTF.

As DNA, the CDR3 is TGTGCCACCAGCAAGGGAACAGGGGTTCAGGGTGAGCAGTTCTTC. This gives the protein CATSKGTGVQGEQFF. The rearrangement joins TRBV15 to TRBJ2-1; 7 bases map to TRBD1. Trimming removed 4 bases from V and 9 bases from J; junction bases left unmatched: 12. The CDR3 has 15 amino acids. Germline V gene lookup returns CDR1 LNHNV and CDR2 YYDKDF (reference sequence).

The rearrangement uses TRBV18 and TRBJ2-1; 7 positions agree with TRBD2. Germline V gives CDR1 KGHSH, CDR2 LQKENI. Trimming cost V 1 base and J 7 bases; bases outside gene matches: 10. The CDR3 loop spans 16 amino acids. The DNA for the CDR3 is TGTGCCAGCTCACCACTCCGGGACTATAGAACGAATGAGCAGTTCTTC. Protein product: CASSPLRDYRTNEQFF. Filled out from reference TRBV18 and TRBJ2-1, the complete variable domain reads NAGVMQNPRHLVRRRGQEARLRCSPMKGHSHVYWYRQLPEEGLKFMVYLQKENIIDESGMPKERFSAEFPKEGPSILRIQQVVRGDSAAYFCASSPLRDYRTNEQFFGPGTRLTVL.

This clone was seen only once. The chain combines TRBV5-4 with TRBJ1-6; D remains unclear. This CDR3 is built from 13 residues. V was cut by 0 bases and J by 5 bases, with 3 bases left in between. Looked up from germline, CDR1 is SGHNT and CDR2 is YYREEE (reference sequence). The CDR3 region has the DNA TGTGCCAGCAGCTTGGGGAATAATTCACCCCTCCACTTT. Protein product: CASSLGNNSPLHF.

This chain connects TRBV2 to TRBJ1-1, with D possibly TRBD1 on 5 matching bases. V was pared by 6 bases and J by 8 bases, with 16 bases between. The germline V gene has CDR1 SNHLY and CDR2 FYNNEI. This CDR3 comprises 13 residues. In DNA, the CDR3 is TGTGCCAGCAGCTATACCAGGGATTTAGAAGCTTTCTTT. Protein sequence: CASSYTRDLEAFF.

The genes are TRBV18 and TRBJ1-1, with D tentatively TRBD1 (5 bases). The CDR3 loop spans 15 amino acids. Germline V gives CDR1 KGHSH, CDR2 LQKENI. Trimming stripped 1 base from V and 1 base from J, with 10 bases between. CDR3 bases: TGTGCCAGCTCACCACAGGGGAACGAGAACACTGAAGCTTTCTTT. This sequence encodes CASSPQGNENTEAFF.

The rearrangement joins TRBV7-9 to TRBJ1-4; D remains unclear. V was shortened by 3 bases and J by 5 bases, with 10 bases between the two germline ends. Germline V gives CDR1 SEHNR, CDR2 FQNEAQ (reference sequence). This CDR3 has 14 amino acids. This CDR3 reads CASSLIMGNEKLFF. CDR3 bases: TGTGCCAGCAGCTTGATAATGGGAAATGAAAAACTGTTTTTT. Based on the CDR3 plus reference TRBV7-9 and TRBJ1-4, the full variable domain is DTGVSQNPRHKITKRGQNVTFRCDPISEHNRLYWYRQTLGQGPEFLTYFQNEAQLEKSRLLSDRFSAERPKGSFSTLEIQRTEQGDSAMYLCASSLIMGNEKLFFGSGTQLSVL.

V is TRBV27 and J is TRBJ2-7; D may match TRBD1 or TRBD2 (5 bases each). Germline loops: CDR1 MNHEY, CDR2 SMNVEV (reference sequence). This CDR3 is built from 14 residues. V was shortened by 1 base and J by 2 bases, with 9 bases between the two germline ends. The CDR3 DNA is TGTGCCAGCAGTTTATACGGGACCCCCTACGAGCAGTACTTC. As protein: CASSLYGTPYEQYF.

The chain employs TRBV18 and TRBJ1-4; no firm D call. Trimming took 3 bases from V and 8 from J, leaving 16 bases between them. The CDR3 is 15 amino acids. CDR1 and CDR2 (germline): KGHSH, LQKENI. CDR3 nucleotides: TGTGCCAGCTCACCGTCGGGCTCGGATTACGAAAAACTGTTTTTT. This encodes CASSPSGSDYEKLFF. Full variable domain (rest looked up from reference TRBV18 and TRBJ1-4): NAGVMQNPRHLVRRRGQEARLRCSPMKGHSHVYWYRQLPEEGLKFMVYLQKENIIDESGMPKERFSAEFPKEGPSILRIQQVVRGDSAAYFCASSPSGSDYEKLFFGSGTQLSVL.

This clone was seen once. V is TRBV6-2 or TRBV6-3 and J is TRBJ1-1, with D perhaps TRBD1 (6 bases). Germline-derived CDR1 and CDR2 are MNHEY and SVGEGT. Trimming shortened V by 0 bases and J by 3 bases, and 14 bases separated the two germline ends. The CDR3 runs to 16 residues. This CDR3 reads CASSYSNRADHTEAFF. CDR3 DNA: TGTGCCAGCAGTTACTCCAACAGGGCCGACCACACTGAAGCTTTCTTT.

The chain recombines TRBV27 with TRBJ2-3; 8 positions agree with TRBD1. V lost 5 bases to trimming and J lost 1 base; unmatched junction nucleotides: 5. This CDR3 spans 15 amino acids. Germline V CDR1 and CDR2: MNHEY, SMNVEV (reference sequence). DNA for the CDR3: TGTGCCAGCAGTCCGGTACAGGGGGGCACAGATACGCAGTATTTT. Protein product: CASSPVQGGTDTQYF.

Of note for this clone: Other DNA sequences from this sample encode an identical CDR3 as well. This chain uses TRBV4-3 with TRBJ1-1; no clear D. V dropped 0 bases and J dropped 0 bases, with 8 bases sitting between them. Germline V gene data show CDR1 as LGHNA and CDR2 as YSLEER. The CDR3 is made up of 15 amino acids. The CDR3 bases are TGCGCCAGCAGCCAAGATAGAGCGATGAACACTGAAGCTTTCTTT. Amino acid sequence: CASSQDRAMNTEAFF.

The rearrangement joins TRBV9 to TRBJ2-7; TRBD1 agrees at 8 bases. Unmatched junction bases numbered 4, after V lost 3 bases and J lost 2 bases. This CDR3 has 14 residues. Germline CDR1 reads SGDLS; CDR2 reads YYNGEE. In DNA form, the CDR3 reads TGTGCCAGCAGCGCGGGACAGGCCACCTACGAGCAGTACTTC. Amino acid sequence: CASSAGQATYEQYF. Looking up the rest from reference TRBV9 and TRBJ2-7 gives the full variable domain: DSGVTQTPKHLITATGQRVTLRCSPRSGDLSVYWYQQSLDQGLQFLIQYYNGEERAKGNILERFSAQQFPDLHSELNLSSLELGDSALYFCASSAGQATYEQYFGPGTRLTVT.

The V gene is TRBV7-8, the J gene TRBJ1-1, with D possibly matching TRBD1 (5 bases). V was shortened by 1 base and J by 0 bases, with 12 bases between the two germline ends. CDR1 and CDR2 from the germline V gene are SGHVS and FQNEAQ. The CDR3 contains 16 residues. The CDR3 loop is CASSLGLEGMNTEAFF. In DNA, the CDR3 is TGTGCCAGCAGCTTAGGATTGGAGGGGATGAACACTGAAGCTTTCTTT.

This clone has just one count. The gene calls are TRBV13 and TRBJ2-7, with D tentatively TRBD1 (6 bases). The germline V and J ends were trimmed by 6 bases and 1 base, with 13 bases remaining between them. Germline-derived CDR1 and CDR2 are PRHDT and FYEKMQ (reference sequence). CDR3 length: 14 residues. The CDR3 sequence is CASRQQGPSYEQYF. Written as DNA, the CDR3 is TGTGCCAGCAGGCAACAGGGTCCTTCCTACGAGCAGTACTTC.

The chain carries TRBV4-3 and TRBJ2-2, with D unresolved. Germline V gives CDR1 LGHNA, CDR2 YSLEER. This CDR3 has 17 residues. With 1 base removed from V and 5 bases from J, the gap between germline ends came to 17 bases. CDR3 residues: CASSQGLVDGGTGELFF. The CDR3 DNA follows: TGCGCCAGCAGCCAAGGTTTGGTGGATGGTGGTACCGGGGAGCTGTTTTTT.

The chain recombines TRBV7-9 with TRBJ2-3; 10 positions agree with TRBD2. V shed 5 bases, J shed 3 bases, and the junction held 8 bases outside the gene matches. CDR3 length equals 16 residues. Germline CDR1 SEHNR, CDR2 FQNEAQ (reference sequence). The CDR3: CASSKPLAGWTDTQYF. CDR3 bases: TGTGCCAGCAGCAAGCCACTAGCGGGGTGGACAGATACGCAGTATTTT.

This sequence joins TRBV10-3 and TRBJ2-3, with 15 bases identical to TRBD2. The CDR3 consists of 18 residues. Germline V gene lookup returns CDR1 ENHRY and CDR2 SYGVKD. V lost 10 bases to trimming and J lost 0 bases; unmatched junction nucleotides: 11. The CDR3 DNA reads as TGTGCCACTTGGGGACTAGCGGGGGGCACGTCTAGCACAGATACGCAGTATTTT. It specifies CATWGLAGGTSSTDTQYF.

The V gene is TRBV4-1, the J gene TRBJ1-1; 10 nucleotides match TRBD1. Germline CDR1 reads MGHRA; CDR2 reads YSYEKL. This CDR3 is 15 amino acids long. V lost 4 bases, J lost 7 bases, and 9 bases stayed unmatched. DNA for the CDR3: TGCGCCAGCAGCCTAGTTACCGGGACAGGGGATGAAGCTTTCTTT. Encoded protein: CASSLVTGTGDEAFF.

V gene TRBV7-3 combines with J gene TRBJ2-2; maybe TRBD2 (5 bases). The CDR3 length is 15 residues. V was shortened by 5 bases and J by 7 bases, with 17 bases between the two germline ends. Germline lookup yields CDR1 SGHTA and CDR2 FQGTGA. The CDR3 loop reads CASSLQGRGSGELFF. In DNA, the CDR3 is TGTGCCAGCAGCCTTCAAGGGAGAGGGAGCGGGGAGCTGTTTTTT.